The clone carrying this TCR beta chain appeared a few times. The antigen is unknown. The sample comes from a study of identical twins. Study-level points and caveats: Models underestimated out-of-frame TCR alpha sharing in monozygotic twins. Beta out-of-frame sequences showed weaker excess sharing between twins.

The CDR3 contains 14 residues. V was clipped by 6 bases and J by 5 bases; unmatched bases: 8. The germline V gene encodes CDR1 SNHLY and CDR2 FYNNEI. TCRdb called the 5' RACE reads again in MiXCR, with one record for every CDR3 protein. This sample has about 810,000 distinct CDR3 sequences, with approximately 13% found just once. These same records also appear under a second study, on yellow fever vaccine responses in identical twins. That source notes: Twin vaccine T cell responses reportedly seemed partly convergent, partly personalized.

The receptor was isolated from a young woman in good health. Sequenced input: PBMCs. The V and J genes are TRBV2 and TRBJ1-1; 8 nucleotides align to TRBD1. The CDR3 nucleotides are TGTGCCAGCAGATTGACAGGGGCATATACTGAAGCTTTCTTT. It encodes CASRLTGAYTEAFF.